The entry below gives a single T cell receptor beta chain sequence along with its context. What it binds is unknown. This sample stems from a study of tumor-infiltrating lymphocytes in localized non-small cell lung cancer. Study details: Several tumor histologies, both smoking statuses, and some post-neoadjuvant chemotherapy samples were included.

The CDR3 sequence is 15 residues long. From germline, CDR1 is LNHDA and CDR2 SQIVND (reference sequence). The junction had 4 bases not matched to a gene; V was cut back by 6 bases and J by 1 base. Study results and caveats: No T-cell fraction difference was seen between IM1 and IM2 tumors. Different pieces of the same tissue were used for each assay.

Assay: immunoSEQ multiplex PCR; the TCRdb copy retains only in-frame clones and omits some. Among 6,000 to 9,000 clones listed, more than 70% were seen once. Sequencing used lung tumor tissue. The receptor's source is a human donor with non-small cell lung cancer. V usage is TRBV19 and J usage is TRBJ2-2, with TRBD2 identical over 8 bases. CDR3 sequence reads: CASSGGAENTGELFF. The CDR3 nucleotides are TGTGCCAGTAGCGGGGGGGCCGAGAACACCGGGGAGCTGTTTTTT.